These 14 T cell receptor beta chains were sequenced from one sample in a study of cytomegalovirus exposure and HLA in healthy donors. Some clones are missing from TCRdb's copy, which holds only in-frame ones; the method was immunoSEQ multiplex PCR. The sample has about 130,000 clones, under 90% seen once. What was sequenced was PBMCs. Receptors were obtained from a woman aged 18 to 35 in good health and CMV-seronegative.

Comments on this clone: Additional DNA sequences in this sample encode the identical CDR3. The V gene is TRBV19, the J gene TRBJ2-7; D unclear. From germline, CDR1 is LNHDA and CDR2 SQIVND (reference sequence). The germline V and J ends were trimmed by 1 base and 4 bases, with 8 bases remaining between them. The CDR3 has 13 amino acids. CDR3 in amino acids: CASSIVPGYEQYF. DNA for the CDR3: TGTGCCAGTAGTATAGTTCCGGGTTACGAGCAGTACTTC.

The V and J genes are TRBV28 and TRBJ2-7; 12 bases are shared with TRBD1. The V segment lost 10 bases and the J segment 7 bases; nucleotides outside the gene matches: 11. Germline lookup yields CDR1 MDHEN and CDR2 SYDVKM. The CDR3 runs to 14 residues. Here the CDR3 reads CAIDAGTGGGEQYF. CDR3 DNA: TGTGCCATCGATGCCGGGACAGGGGGCGGTGAGCAGTACTTC.

The V and J genes are TRBV27 and TRBJ1-1, with D possibly TRBD1 on 5 matching bases. This CDR3 has 13 amino acids. Germline assignment: CDR1 MNHEY and CDR2 SMNVEV (reference sequence). Trimming took 6 bases from V and 7 from J, leaving 15 bases between them. CDR3 in DNA: TGTGCCAGCAGCGGACAAGGGGTCAGTGAAGCTTTCTTT. This encodes CASSGQGVSEAFF.

The rearrangement links TRBV11-2 to TRBJ2-1, with D unresolved. The CDR3 loop spans 11 amino acids. V was shortened by 1 base and J by 14 bases, with 9 bases between the two germline ends. CDR1 is SGHAT and CDR2 is FQNNGV in the germline V gene. CDR3 sequence (DNA): TGTGCCAGCAGCTTAGGACTTATGAAGTTCTTC. It encodes CASSLGLMKFF.

The J gene is TRBJ2-3, the V gene TRBV28; 11 bases map to TRBD2. Looked up from germline, CDR1 is MDHEN and CDR2 is SYDVKM. The length of the CDR3 is 16 residues. The ends lost 6 bases at V and 0 bases at J; junction bases unmatched: 5. As DNA, the CDR3 is TGTGCCAGCAGGACCCGACTAGCGGGGAGCACAGATACGCAGTATTTT. Protein: CASRTRLAGSTDTQYF.

This clone showed up just once. The J gene is TRBJ1-1, the V gene TRBV19, with 9 bases matching TRBD1. CDR3 size: 15 residues. In germline, CDR1 is LNHDA, CDR2 SQIVND (reference sequence). J lost 4 bases, V lost 4 bases, and 7 bases had no gene match. The CDR3 DNA is TGTGCCAGTAGTAAGCACAGGGGGCGGAGCACTGAAGCTTTCTTT. This translates into CASSKHRGRSTEAFF.

CDR3 loop: CASSFPPGTDTQYF. The DNA of the CDR3 is TGTGCCAGCAGTTTCCCCCCAGGCACAGATACGCAGTATTTT. The chain employs TRBV27 and TRBJ2-3; no firm D call. The germline V gene encodes CDR1 MNHEY and CDR2 SMNVEV (reference sequence). V lost 3 bases and J lost 1, with 8 bases in between. The CDR3 covers 14 residues.

The rearrangement joins TRBV2 to TRBJ1-1; the match to TRBD1 covers 7 bases. Germline V lookup: CDR1 SNHLY, CDR2 FYNNEI. This CDR3 is 13 amino acids long. The J segment lost 8 bases and the V segment lost 7 bases, leaving 10 bases of the junction unmatched. CDR3 in DNA: TGTGCCAGCACGGTAACCGGGACAGAAGAAGCTTTCTTT. The encoded protein is CASTVTGTEEAFF.

J is TRBJ1-1 and V is TRBV18, with TRBD1 matching 10 bases. V shed 3 bases and J 4 bases; nucleotides not matched to a gene: 2. The germline V gene encodes CDR1 KGHSH and CDR2 LQKENI. This CDR3 is built from 14 residues. The CDR3 nucleotides read TGTGCCAGCTCACCTGGGACAGGGGCCACTGAAGCTTTCTTT. Translated: CASSPGTGATEAFF.

The rearrangement joins TRBV7-9 to TRBJ2-7, with D possibly being TRBD2 (5 bases). There are 14 residues in the CDR3. Between the trimmed V and J ends, which lost 4 bases and 4 bases, there was a span of 14 bases. Germline V lookup: CDR1 SEHNR, CDR2 FQNEAQ (reference sequence). The CDR3 DNA sequence: TGTGCCAGCAGCTCCCGTACCCTAGCTTACGAGCAGTACTTC. Translated, it gives CASSSRTLAYEQYF. The full variable domain, rest sourced from reference TRBV7-9 and TRBJ2-7, is DTGVSQNPRHKITKRGQNVTFRCDPISEHNRLYWYRQTLGQGPEFLTYFQNEAQLEKSRLLSDRFSAERPKGSFSTLEIQRTEQGDSAMYLCASSSRTLAYEQYFGPGTRLTVT.

The gene calls are TRBV5-6 and TRBJ2-3, with a possible D match to TRBD1 (6 bases). The CDR3 is made up of 17 amino acids. Germline V gives CDR1 SGHDT, CDR2 YYEEEE. The V end was cut by 1 base, the J end by 3 bases, with 18 bases between. CDR3 loop: CASSLFQGNFGTDTQYF. Written as DNA, the CDR3 is TGTGCCAGCAGCTTGTTCCAGGGGAATTTTGGGACAGATACGCAGTATTTT. The variable domain in full, with the rest retrieved from reference TRBV5-6 and TRBJ2-3, is DAGVTQSPTHLIKTRGQQVTLRCSPKSGHDTVSWYQQALGQGPQFIFQYYEEEERQRGNFPDRFSGHQFPNYSSELNVNALLLGDSALYLCASSLFQGNFGTDTQYFGPGTRLTVL.

The V gene is TRBV10-1, the J gene TRBJ1-1; 7 bases align to TRBD1. Looked up from germline, CDR1 is WNHNN and CDR2 is SYGVQD (reference sequence). V shed 2 bases and J 1 base; nucleotides not matched to a gene: 4. This CDR3 has 15 amino acids. The CDR3 nucleotides are TGCGCCAGCAGTGAGGGAGGGGGCACGAACACTGAAGCTTTCTTT. Its protein is CASSEGGGTNTEAFF.

This chain connects TRBV6-6 to TRBJ1-3; TRBD1 agrees at 7 bases. Germline V gene data show CDR1 as MNHNY and CDR2 as SVGAGI (reference sequence). This CDR3 has 15 amino acids. The ends lost 5 bases at V and 4 bases at J; junction bases unmatched: 8. In DNA form, the CDR3 reads TGTGCCAGCAGTCTGGACAGGTCGGCGGGAAACACCATATATTTT. Encoded protein: CASSLDRSAGNTIYF.

The chain carries TRBV11-3 and TRBJ2-5; 7 bases line up with TRBD1. Trimming removed 5 bases from V and 4 bases from J; junction bases left unmatched: 4. Germline-derived CDR1 and CDR2 are SGHNT and YENEEA. There are 13 residues in the CDR3. DNA of the CDR3: TGTGCCAGCAGCCGTAGGGGGCGAGAGACCCAGTACTTC. It codes for CASSRRGRETQYF.